The source of this TCR beta chain is a study of memory CD4+ T cells and cytomegalovirus serostatus. Looking at the study overall: Donors were healthy Belgian adults, 10 or so CMV seropositive and 20 to 30 seronegative.

The sort gate was single viable CD3+CD4+CD8-CD45RO+ cells for memory CD4+ T cells. Serostatus was set by detecting CMV pp150, pp28, p38, p52 IgG. As to this clone: Its antigen is still unknown.

Generated by immunoSEQ multiplex PCR, the TCRdb table keeps only in-frame clones and is missing some. Among around 44,000 clones listed, roughly 79% were seen once. Findings and limits, study-wide: The CMV-associated TCR signature appears largely within the CD4+ memory repertoire.

The CDR3 covers 15 residues. Germline V gene sequence: CDR1 SGHAT, CDR2 FQDESV (reference sequence). V shed 4 bases, J shed 5 bases, and the junction held 8 bases outside the gene matches. The genes are TRBV11-1 and TRBJ2-3; 8 nucleotides line up with TRBD2. This TCR was recovered from an adult in good health and CMV-seronegative. Sequencing was carried out using memory CD4+ T cells from blood. CDR3 sequence (DNA): TGTGCCAGCAGCTCGGGGACCCGGGGGGGAGATACGCAGTATTTT. Amino acids: CASSSGTRGGDTQYF.